Sequencing of this T cell receptor beta chain was carried out in a study of T cells after yellow fever vaccination. This clonotype was picked up a small number of times. TCRdb reanalysed the 5' RACE reads using MiXCR and keeps one entry per CDR3 protein. The profile shows 75,000 to 100,000 distinct CDR3 sequences, almost 9% of them singletons. The CDR3 totals 13 residues. The V and J ends lost 3 bases and 6 bases respectively, with 10 bases between them. Study results and limitations: Clonotypes found in both CD4 and CD8 compartments made up a small share.

The sequence derives from a man younger than 30 who received the YFV17D yellow fever vaccine. The chain couples TRBV12-3 or TRBV12-4 to TRBJ2-3; a weak D match, TRBD2 (6 bases). This specimen consisted of CD8+ T cells not binding an NS4B(214-222) dextramer, sorted from PBMCs, obtained around 15 days after the first yellow fever vaccination. The CDR3, as DNA: TGTGCCAGCAGTTTCGGAGGGATCGATACGCAGTATTTT. Residues: CASSFGGIDTQYF.